The clone carrying this T cell receptor (beta chain) was picked up many times. The source of the sample is a study of human T cells and chemical hapten exposure. About the study: Across its roughly 24 weeks, the study gave patients weekly diphenylcyclopropenone doses to the scalp.

A single record per CDR3 protein comes from TCRdb applying MiXCR to the RACE reads. The repertoire has tens of thousands of distinct CDR3 sequences, roughly 10% of them found once; the top ten carry 4% to 5%. Germline-derived CDR1 and CDR2 are SQVTM and ANQGSEA. The V and J ends lost 4 bases and 6 bases, in that order; junction bases with no gene match: 5. This CDR3 comprises 12 residues. Time point indicated: patch test 1, 2 weeks after DPC sensitization. Treatment specified: therapeutic diphenylcyclopropenone sensitization with weekly scalp DPC. Drawing of blood took place ahead of applying each patch test. The starting material, unfractionated whole blood, was used for total RNA extraction.

The sample in question was whole blood, obtained in connection with sensitization to the hapten diphenylcyclopropenone (DPC). The chain uses TRBV29-1 and TRBJ2-7; TRBD1 matches 8 bases. This receptor was identified in a woman aged 50 to 60 with alopecia areata. Some clones in this sample may be carry-over from other donors' samples. CDR3 in DNA: TGCAGCGTTGGGCAGGGGGCCGGCGAGCAGTACTTC. This encodes CSVGQGAGEQYF.